This T cell receptor (beta chain) was identified in a study of identifying expanded T cells in peripheral blood. Sequencing was performed with immunoSEQ multiplex PCR; in TCRdb, only in-frame clones are kept and a portion is missing. The table shows 85,000 to 120,000 clones, with roughly 88% occurring only once. For this clone: Its specificity is unknown.

Collection occurred without any documented infections or immune events in donors. Study results and caveats: Across healthy donors, higher total template counts meant significantly greater approximately 2-week count variance. Technical replicates showed around 1.3 changed clones; around two weeks approximately 15; four weeks 19.

This sequence originates from a person aged 18 to 70 in good health. Specimen: blood.

The DNA of the CDR3 is TGTGCCTGGATGCCTAGCGGGGGGGTGGAGACCCAGTACTTC. It translates to CAWMPSGGVETQYF. The J gene is TRBJ2-5, the V gene TRBV30; TRBD2 matches 12 bases. CDR1 and CDR2 (germline): GTSNPN, SVGIG (reference sequence). This CDR3 spans 14 amino acids. The V and J ends lost 4 bases and 5 bases, in that order; junction bases with no gene match: 5.